Below are 17 T cell receptor beta chains sequenced from a single sample in a study of blood T cell repertoires in COVID-19. Profiling relied on immunoSEQ multiplex PCR, and the TCRdb table lists in-frame clones only, not all of them. The data hold under 100,000 clones, with roughly 86% observed a single time. Sequencing input: peripheral blood. These receptors were obtained from a human donor in a cohort sampled during active COVID-19.

V is TRBV7-3 and J is TRBJ1-6; the D is unclear. The length of the CDR3 is 14 residues. Germline V gene data show CDR1 as SGHTA and CDR2 as FQGTGA. Deletions cut 3 bases from V and 7 bases from J, with 10 bases between. This CDR3 reads CASSFAQNNSPLHF. The CDR3 bases are TGTGCCAGCAGCTTTGCACAGAACAATTCACCCCTCCACTTT.

CDR3 nucleotides: TGCGCCAGCAGCTTGGCCAAAAACAATGAGCAGTTCTTC. Protein sequence: CASSLAKNNEQFF. This chain connects TRBV5-1 to TRBJ2-1; the D is unclear. V lost 0 bases and J 5 bases, leaving 6 bases between the germline ends. Germline V gives CDR1 SGHRS, CDR2 YFSETQ. The CDR3 has 13 amino acids. The full variable domain, in which reference TRBV5-1 and TRBJ2-1 provide the parts outside the CDR3, is KAGVTQTPRYLIKTRGQQVTLSCSPISGHRSVSWYQQTPGQGLQFLFEYFSETQRNKGNFPGRFSGRQFSNSRSEMNVSTLELGDSALYLCASSLAKNNEQFFGPGTRLTVL.

For this clone: The junction differs from germline at one of its ends, possibly a read error. This rearrangement joins TRBV25-1 to TRBJ2-7; D possibly corresponds to TRBD1 (7 bases). The CDR3 is 13 residues long. Germline CDR1 MGHDK, CDR2 SYGVNS. CDR3 sequence reads: CASSDPASGGTNF. The CDR3 region has the DNA TGTGCCAGCAGTGACCCCGCCTCAGGGGGGACGAACTTC.

The chain is built from TRBV6-5 and TRBJ2-7; 12 positions match TRBD1. J gave up 6 bases and V 4 bases, and 10 bases lay outside the gene matches. CDR3 length: 16 amino acids. Germline CDR1 is MNHEY and CDR2 is SVGAGI. This CDR3 reads CASSSPGDRGRVEQYF. The CDR3, as DNA: TGTGCCAGCAGTTCCCCGGGGGACAGGGGGCGCGTCGAGCAGTACTTC.

The chain combines TRBV4-2 with TRBJ2-7; TRBD2 agrees at 8 bases. J gave up 6 bases and V 4 bases, and 14 bases lay outside the gene matches. Per germline, CDR1 LGHNA and CDR2 YNFKEQ. The CDR3 consists of 16 residues. The CDR3 bases are TGTGCCAGCAGCCCAGAGACTAGCGTAACAGCAAGCGAGCAGTACTTC. The encoded protein is CASSPETSVTASEQYF.

J is TRBJ1-1 and V is TRBV7-3; maybe TRBD1 (5 bases). This CDR3 is built from 19 residues. V dropped 5 bases and J dropped 0 bases, with 25 bases sitting between them. CDR1 and CDR2 from the germline V gene are SGHTA and FQGTGA. As DNA, the CDR3 is TGTGCCAGCAGCGACGATGAACAGTTCCCGGGGGTGATGAACACTGAAGCTTTCTTT. Protein sequence: CASSDDEQFPGVMNTEAFF.

This sequence joins TRBV3-1 (or the pseudogene TRBV3-2) and TRBJ1-2; D uncertain. The CDR3 length is 15 residues. The germline V gene has CDR1 LGHDT and CDR2 YNNKEL (reference sequence). Trimming cost V 1 base and J 8 bases, with 17 bases left between them. CDR3 amino acids: CASSQVHSSREGYTF. The CDR3, as DNA: TGTGCCAGCAGCCAAGTGCACTCTAGCCGAGAGGGCTACACCTTC.

DNA for the CDR3: TGTGCCAGCAGCCTGTACCAGACAGGGGACTATGGCTACACCTTC. Translating it yields CASSLYQTGDYGYTF. The chain uses TRBV7-2 and TRBJ1-2; TRBD1 agrees at 8 bases. This CDR3 spans 15 amino acids. In germline, CDR1 is SGHTA, CDR2 FQGNSA. V lost 5 bases to trimming and J lost 3 bases; unmatched junction nucleotides: 8.

The rearrangement links TRBV6-5 to TRBJ1-1; 8 bases fit TRBD1. Germline V gene lookup returns CDR1 MNHEY and CDR2 SVGAGI. The CDR3 sequence is 13 residues long. The junction had 12 bases not matched to a gene; V was cut back by 8 bases and J by 10 bases. The chain's CDR3 is CASANYLDRGAFF. CDR3 sequence (DNA): TGTGCCAGCGCTAATTACCTCGACAGGGGAGCTTTCTTT.

The chain combines TRBV29-1 with TRBJ1-5; D unclear. The CDR3 consists of 13 residues. V lost 6 bases and J lost 3, with 12 bases in between. Germline assignment: CDR1 SQVTM and CDR2 ANQGSEA. The DNA of the CDR3 is TGCAGCGTGGGAGAACGGCTCAATCAGCCCCAGCATTTT. This sequence encodes CSVGERLNQPQHF.

The chain uses TRBV5-4 and TRBJ1-1, with 7 nucleotides matching TRBD1. J was trimmed by 0 bases and V by 0 bases; bases with no gene match: 2. Germline CDR1 reads SGHNT; CDR2 reads YYREEE (reference sequence). There are 15 residues in the CDR3. This CDR3 reads CASSLGGQMNTEAFF. For the CDR3, the DNA is TGTGCCAGCAGCTTGGGGGGACAGATGAACACTGAAGCTTTCTTT.

The chain uses TRBV30 and TRBJ1-6, with a tentative D call TRBD1 (6 bases). The germline V and J ends were trimmed by 8 bases and 7 bases, with 18 bases remaining between them. The germline V gene encodes CDR1 GTSNPN and CDR2 SVGIG (reference sequence). CDR3 length equals 14 residues. CDR3 DNA: TGTGCCGTGCTACCGGGACAAGCGAATTCACCCCTCCACTTT. It is translated as CAVLPGQANSPLHF.

This clone was seen a few times. The CDR3: CASSSSSYEQYF. CDR3 DNA sequence: TGTGCCAGCAGTTCTAGCTCCTACGAGCAGTACTTC. The chain employs TRBV6-5 and TRBJ2-7; D is undetermined. The CDR3 loop spans 12 amino acids. Trimming removed 4 bases from V and 0 bases from J, with 4 bases in between. Germline assignment: CDR1 MNHEY and CDR2 SVGAGI.

CDR3 in amino acids: CASSLRTDPYNEQFF. The CDR3 region has the DNA TGTGCCAGCAGCCTTAGGACAGACCCCTACAATGAGCAGTTCTTC. This chain links TRBV7-6 with TRBJ2-1, with a tentative D call TRBD1 (6 bases). CDR1 and CDR2 (germline): SGHVS, FNYEAQ. V was cut by 5 bases and J by 2 bases, with 13 bases left in between. This CDR3 spans 15 amino acids.

The chain has TRBV27 and TRBJ1-2; the D is unclear. Germline V CDR1 and CDR2: MNHEY, SMNVEV (reference sequence). This CDR3 has 14 amino acids. Trimming cost V 7 bases and J 2 bases, with 14 bases left between them. CDR3 sequence (DNA): TGTGCCAGCACCCCCCGGGCGGGCAACTATGGCTACACCTTC. This codes for CASTPRAGNYGYTF.

The genes are TRBV5-8 and TRBJ2-2, with 8 positions matching TRBD1. CDR1 and CDR2 (germline): SGHTS, YDEGEE. The CDR3 has 15 amino acids. V lost 9 bases to trimming and J lost 5 bases; unmatched junction nucleotides: 12. CDR3 sequence: CATTQWTGRTGELFF. CDR3 nucleotides: TGTGCCACAACCCAGTGGACAGGGCGAACCGGGGAGCTGTTTTTT.

The rearrangement links TRBV12-3 or TRBV12-4 to TRBJ1-2; D is possibly TRBD1 (5 bases). The CDR3 covers 11 residues. Deletions cut 6 bases from V and 13 bases from J, with 15 bases between. This CDR3 reads CASRRQGPPTF. Written as DNA, the CDR3 is TGTGCCAGCAGACGTCAGGGCCCCCCCACCTTC.